Below, 8 T cell receptor beta chains from the same sample are listed, as sequenced in a study of long-term antiretroviral therapy in people with HIV (dated by TCRdb to about 2022). The immunoSEQ hsTCRB v3.0 assay was used at survey level resolution to sequence the TRB variable region. TCRdb provides this immuneACCESS table in a form limited to in-frame rearrangements. Some clones are lacking; in checked studies, under half of them reflect an unresolved V gene, and why the rest are absent is not known. This sample has around 30,000 clones in its table, and around 84% of those were observed once. The ten largest make up about 9.2% of the sample. Sample: unsorted PBMCs, taken 2.3 years after starting antiretroviral therapy. These receptors were collected from a man aged 35 to 55 with HIV.

The rearrangement joins TRBV11-3 to TRBJ1-2, with 8 positions matching TRBD1. The CDR3 extends over 17 amino acids. V shed 2 bases, J shed 3 bases, and the junction held 11 bases outside the gene matches. Germline V CDR1 and CDR2: SGHNT, YENEEA. In DNA, the CDR3 is TGTGCCAGCAGCTTAAGCACCCCACAGGGGGACGACTATGGCTACACCTTC. Its protein product is CASSLSTPQGDDYGYTF.

DNA of the CDR3: TGCGCCAGCAACCTAGCGGGAGGTTACGAGCAGTACTTC. This encodes CASNLAGGYEQYF. The V and J genes are TRBV10-2 and TRBJ2-7; 11 bases map to TRBD2. The germline V gene has CDR1 WSHSY and CDR2 SAAADI. The CDR3 contains 13 residues. V gave up 7 bases and J gave up 4 bases; unmatched junction bases: 3.

The chain carries TRBV2 and TRBJ2-1; D is undetermined. V was clipped by 5 bases and J by 4 bases, with 3 bases between them. Germline V gene data show CDR1 as SNHLY and CDR2 as FYNNEI. The CDR3 has 11 residues. The DNA for the CDR3 is TGTGCCAGCAGTAGATACAATGAGCAGTTCTTC. This encodes CASSRYNEQFF.

This chain joins TRBV14 and TRBJ2-3; a weak D match, TRBD2 (5 bases). Germline CDR1 and CDR2: SGHDN and FVKESK. CDR3 length: 14 amino acids. The V and J ends lost 11 bases and 2 bases respectively, with 17 bases between them. CDR3 protein: CASSGRRNTDTQYF. DNA for the CDR3: TGTGCCTCATCGGGAAGGAGAAACACAGATACGCAGTATTTT.

This rearrangement joins TRBV2 to TRBJ2-3, with D maybe TRBD2 (5 bases). Germline CDR1 and CDR2: SNHLY and FYNNEI. V was trimmed by 3 bases and J by 3 bases, leaving 10 bases between them. There are 14 residues in the CDR3. The CDR3 region has the DNA TGTGCCAGCAGTGATGGGCGGGCTACAGATACGCAGTATTTT. It yields the protein CASSDGRATDTQYF.

The gene calls are TRBV5-6 and TRBJ2-7, with D tentatively TRBD1 (5 bases). The CDR3 loop spans 13 amino acids. V dropped 2 bases and J dropped 5 bases, with 11 bases sitting between them. Germline values: CDR1 SGHDT, CDR2 YYEEEE. The CDR3 loop is CASSFNRYNEQYF. As DNA, the CDR3 is TGTGCCAGCAGCTTCAACAGGTACAACGAGCAGTACTTC.

The chain carries TRBV29-1 and TRBJ2-4; 8 nucleotides match TRBD1. The CDR3 is 16 amino acids. CDR1 is SQVTM, CDR2 ANQGSEA, per germline. The V segment lost 0 bases and the J segment 1 base; nucleotides outside the gene matches: 5. The CDR3 DNA sequence: TGCAGCGTTGAAGAGACTTGGACAGGGGCCAAAAACATTCAGTACTTC. Its protein product is CSVEETWTGAKNIQYF.

The J gene is TRBJ2-1, the V gene TRBV5-1; 8 positions agree with TRBD1. CDR1 SGHRS and CDR2 YFSETQ come from the germline V gene. The CDR3 has 15 amino acids. V lost 0 bases to trimming and J lost 7 bases; unmatched junction nucleotides: 6. This chain's CDR3 is CASSLGGRGQNEQFF. CDR3 bases: TGCGCCAGCAGCTTGGGCGGCAGGGGGCAAAATGAGCAGTTCTTC.